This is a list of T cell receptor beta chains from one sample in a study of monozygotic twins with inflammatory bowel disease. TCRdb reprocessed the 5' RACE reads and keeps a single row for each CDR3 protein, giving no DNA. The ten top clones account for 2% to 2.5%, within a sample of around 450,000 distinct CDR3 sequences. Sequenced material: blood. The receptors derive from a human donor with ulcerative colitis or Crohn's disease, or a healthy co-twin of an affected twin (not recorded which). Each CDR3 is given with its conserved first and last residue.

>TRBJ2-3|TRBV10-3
CAIREAESADTQYF
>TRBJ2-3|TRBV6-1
CASSRRTGSDTQYF
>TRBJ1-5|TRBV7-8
CASSQTRDRALSNQPQHF
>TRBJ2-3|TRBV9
CASSVPDPTGIDGTQYF
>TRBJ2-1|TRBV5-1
CASSTPTSGDRTEQFF
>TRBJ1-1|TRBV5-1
CASSPEGGKTEAFF
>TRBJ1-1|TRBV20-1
CSAPAPVSTEAFF
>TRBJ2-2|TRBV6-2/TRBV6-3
CASSAAPGLAGGPRTGELFF
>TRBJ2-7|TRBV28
CASYRDGTYEQYF
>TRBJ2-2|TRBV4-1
CASSQSGDRELFF
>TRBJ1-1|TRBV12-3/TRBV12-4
CASSSRLGTEAFF
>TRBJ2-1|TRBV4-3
CASSQGYSGSSYNEQFF
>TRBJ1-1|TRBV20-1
CSARAYRGNTEAFF
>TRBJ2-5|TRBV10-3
CAISESAAEETQYF
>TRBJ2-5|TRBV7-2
CASSPLAGGWETQYF
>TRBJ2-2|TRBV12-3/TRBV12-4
CASSPSGQANTGELFF
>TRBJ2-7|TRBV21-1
CASSKAWQRPSYEQYF
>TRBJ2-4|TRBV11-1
CASSLAVLQGAGAKNIQYF
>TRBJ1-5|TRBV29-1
CSVRTGEQPQHF
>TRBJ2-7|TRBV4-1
CASSRWDNPYEQYF
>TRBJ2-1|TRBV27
CASSSGLAGPFYNEQFF
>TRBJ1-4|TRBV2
CARGGSGAGEKLFF
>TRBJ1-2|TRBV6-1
CASSEGPANYGYTF
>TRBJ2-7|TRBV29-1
CSGGGGGREQYF
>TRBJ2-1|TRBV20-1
CSARDFTGSNEQFF
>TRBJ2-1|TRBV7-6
CASSLSPTGGSYNEQFF
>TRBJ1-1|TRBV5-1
CASSLESMNTEAFF
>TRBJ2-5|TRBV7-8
CASSLAPLQETQYF
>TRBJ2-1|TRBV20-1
CSARGVVYNEQFF
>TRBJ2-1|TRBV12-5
CASEPSLAGDTYNEQFF
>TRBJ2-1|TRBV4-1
CASSLPWGQSPYNEQFF
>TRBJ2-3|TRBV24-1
CATSDGRRPPDTQYF
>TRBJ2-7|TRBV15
CATSRGQGGNEQYF
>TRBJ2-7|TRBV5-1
CASSLRMGQEYIEQYF
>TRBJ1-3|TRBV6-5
CASSYSRTIAGNTIYF
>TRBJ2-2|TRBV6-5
CASSLLSGTGELFF
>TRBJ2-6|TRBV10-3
CAITEESSGANVLTF
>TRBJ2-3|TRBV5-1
CASSGMQGTDTQYF
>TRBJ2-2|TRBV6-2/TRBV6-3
CASRTSGGTGELFF
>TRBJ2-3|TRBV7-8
CASSLGSAGGPGDTQYF